The 31 T cell receptor beta chains below all came from one sample that was sequenced in a study of cytomegalovirus exposure and HLA in healthy donors. PCR primers comprised 60 Vbeta and 13 Jbeta primers. Clones were read by immunoSEQ multiplex PCR, and TCRdb kept only the in-frame ones, dropping some. The sample has about 140,000 clones, over 70% seen once. The sample comprised PBMCs. These TCRs come from a man aged 25-45 years in good health and CMV-seronegative.

The chain links TRBV27 to TRBJ2-1; the match to TRBD2 covers 11 bases. The CDR3 runs 15 residues. Germline CDR1 and CDR2: MNHEY and SMNVEV (reference sequence). V lost 5 bases and J lost 7; bases outside the gene matches: 7. Here the CDR3 reads CASSLWTSGSNEQFF. The CDR3 nucleotides read TGTGCCAGCAGTCTCTGGACTAGCGGGTCAAATGAGCAGTTCTTC.

The rearrangement uses TRBV12-5 and TRBJ2-2; no clear D. Germline V lookup: CDR1 LGHNT, CDR2 FRNRAP. V lost 1 base and J lost 6, with 3 bases in between. This CDR3 comprises 12 residues. The CDR3 protein is CASGLGAGELFF. In nucleotides, the CDR3 is TGTGCTAGTGGTTTGGGAGCCGGGGAGCTGTTTTTT. Looking up the rest from reference TRBV12-5 and TRBJ2-2 gives the full variable domain: DARVTQTPRHKVTEMGQEVTMRCQPILGHNTVFWYRQTMMQGLELLAYFRNRAPLDDSGMPKDRFSAEMPDATLATLKIQPSEPRDSAVYFCASGLGAGELFFGEGSRLTVL.

Only a few counts were recorded for this clone. The rearrangement uses TRBV27 and TRBJ2-2; D is possibly TRBD1 (6 bases). Between the trimmed V and J ends, which lost 5 bases and 8 bases, there was a span of 15 bases. Germline V CDR1 and CDR2: MNHEY, SMNVEV (reference sequence). This CDR3 has 14 residues. The chain's CDR3 is CASSPDTRGGELFF. As DNA, the CDR3 is TGTGCCAGCAGTCCAGATACGAGGGGGGGGGAGCTGTTTTTT.

This clone has only a few counts. The J gene is TRBJ2-3, the V gene TRBV7-9; the D is unclear. Trimming shortened V by 5 bases and J by 0 bases, and 9 bases separated the two germline ends. Germline CDR1 and CDR2: SEHNR and FQNEAQ (reference sequence). The CDR3 runs 14 residues. The CDR3 region has the DNA TGTGCCAGCAGCCCCTTCACTAGCACAGATACGCAGTATTTT. Translated, it gives CASSPFTSTDTQYF.

This chain connects TRBV9 to TRBJ2-7; tentative D call: TRBD1 (6 bases). CDR1 and CDR2 (germline): SGDLS, YYNGEE. CDR3 length: 14 residues. Trimming left V 0 bases short and J 4 bases short, with 11 bases between. The CDR3 loop is CASSVGQGQYEQYF. CDR3 in DNA: TGTGCCAGCAGCGTAGGGCAGGGGCAGTACGAGCAGTACTTC.

In this sample, this clone turned up once. V usage is TRBV4-1 and J usage is TRBJ2-1; 7 bases fit TRBD1. V lost 0 bases, J lost 5 bases, and 4 bases stayed unmatched. The CDR3 contains 15 residues. Germline V gene lookup returns CDR1 MGHRA and CDR2 YSYEKL. The CDR3 DNA is TGCGCCAGCAGCCAAGATGGTCAGGGGGACAATGAGCAGTTCTTC. It specifies CASSQDGQGDNEQFF.

The gene calls are TRBV28 and TRBJ2-5; tentatively, D is TRBD2 (6 bases). Germline V CDR1 and CDR2: MDHEN, SYDVKM. The CDR3 spans 12 residues. V shed 4 bases and J shed 9 bases, with 12 bases lying between them. This chain's CDR3 is CASSSGGGAQYF. CDR3 nucleotides: TGTGCCAGCAGTTCCGGAGGAGGGGCCCAGTACTTC.

The gene calls are TRBV28 and TRBJ1-5; no reliable D call. The ends were cut back, 6 bases at V and 11 bases at J, with 29 bases in the middle. This CDR3 spans 17 amino acids. Germline lookup yields CDR1 MDHEN and CDR2 SYDVKM. The DNA for the CDR3 is TGTGCCAGCAGACTAGCCAGCGGGCGGCCTGAGGGAATAGCCCAGCATTTT. Amino acids: CASRLASGRPEGIAQHF. Full variable domain (rest looked up from reference TRBV28 and TRBJ1-5): DVKVTQSSRYLVKRTGEKVFLECVQDMDHENMFWYRQDPGLGLRLIYFSYDVKMKEKGDIPEGYSVSREKKERFSLILESASTNQTSMYLCASRLASGRPEGIAQHFGDGTRLSIL.

The gene calls are TRBV28 and TRBJ2-5, with 8 bases lining up with TRBD2. There are 14 residues in the CDR3. Per the germline V gene, CDR1 is MDHEN and CDR2 is SYDVKM. The ends lost 5 bases at V and 5 bases at J; junction bases unmatched: 7. DNA for the CDR3: TGTGCCAGCAGTCCAGCGGGGGCGGGGGAGACCCAGTACTTC. This gives the protein CASSPAGAGETQYF.

The genes are TRBV30 and TRBJ1-2, with 8 bases fitting TRBD1. The CDR3 is 16 amino acids. Germline trimming cut 4 bases from V and 6 bases from J; bases unmatched to any gene: 16. CDR1 and CDR2 (germline): GTSNPN, SVGIG (reference sequence). The CDR3 DNA reads as TGTGCCTGGAAAATACTCGGGACAGGCCCTCACGATGGCTACACCTTC. Amino acids: CAWKILGTGPHDGYTF.

The chain has TRBV28 and TRBJ1-5; 7 bases agree with TRBD1. Unmatched junction bases numbered 14, after V lost 5 bases and J lost 1 base. The length of the CDR3 is 18 residues. Per the germline V gene, CDR1 is MDHEN and CDR2 is SYDVKM. CDR3 in amino acids: CASSPQNLQGSSNQPQHF. The CDR3 coding sequence is TGTGCCAGCAGTCCCCAAAATTTACAGGGGTCGAGCAATCAGCCCCAGCATTTT.

This CDR3 reads CASRGTSGSYEQYF. DNA of the CDR3: TGTGCCAGCAGGGGGACTAGCGGCTCCTACGAGCAGTACTTC. V is TRBV6-5 and J is TRBJ2-7; TRBD2 matches at 11 bases. Germline V gene sequence: CDR1 MNHEY, CDR2 SVGAGI. Losses at the gene ends were 6 bases for V and 0 bases for J; bases not matched to a gene: 1. There are 14 residues in the CDR3.

This clone has a handful of counts. This chain links TRBV7-8 with TRBJ2-5; D is uncertain. Germline CDR1 SGHVS, CDR2 FQNEAQ. Trimming pared 5 bases from V and 5 bases from J, leaving 12 bases between. This CDR3 comprises 13 residues. The CDR3 DNA is TGTGCCAGCAGCCCAGCCTTCGGGGAGACCCAGTACTTC. The encoded protein is CASSPAFGETQYF. The complete variable domain, with remaining parts taken from reference TRBV7-8 and TRBJ2-5, reads GAGVSQSPRYKVAKRGQDVALRCDPISGHVSLFWYQQALGQGPEFLTYFQNEAQLDKSGLPSDRFFAERPEGSVSTLKIQRTQQEDSAVYLCASSPAFGETQYFGPGTRLLVL.

This chain joins TRBV30 and TRBJ2-7; D might be TRBD2 (6 bases). Germline V gives CDR1 GTSNPN, CDR2 SVGIG (reference sequence). Trimming left V 4 bases short and J 4 bases short, with 20 bases between. The CDR3 has 15 residues. The CDR3 nucleotides read TGTGCCTGGACCATGGCGGGGCAGGGATTATACGAGCAGTACTTC. It translates to CAWTMAGQGLYEQYF.

The V call is TRBV5-1, the J call TRBJ2-3, with TRBD2 matching 15 bases. This CDR3 is built from 19 residues. With 4 bases clipped from V and 0 bases from J, the junction kept 9 bases outside the gene matches. Germline assignment: CDR1 SGHRS and CDR2 YFSETQ. Here the CDR3 DNA reads TGCGCCAGCAGCCTGTTGGGACTAGCGGGGGGACTTAGCACAGATACGCAGTATTTT. Translating it yields CASSLLGLAGGLSTDTQYF.

The chain recombines TRBV4-2 with TRBJ1-6; D remains ambiguous. V was shortened by 0 bases and J by 10 bases, with 10 bases between the two germline ends. The CDR3 has 14 amino acids. Per germline, CDR1 LGHNA and CDR2 YNFKEQ. As DNA, the CDR3 is TGTGCCAGCAGCCAAGATCGTGCGGGCTCACCCCTCCACTTT. Encoded protein: CASSQDRAGSPLHF.

DNA of the CDR3: TGTGCCAGCAGCCAAGACGGGACTAGCGGGACAGAGACCCAGTACTTC. Amino acid sequence: CASSQDGTSGTETQYF. The J gene is TRBJ2-5, the V gene TRBV4-2; 13 bases fit TRBD2. Germline V gene data show CDR1 as LGHNA and CDR2 as YNFKEQ. CDR3 size: 16 residues. V lost 0 bases, J lost 4 bases, and 2 bases stayed unmatched.

This chain joins TRBV5-1 and TRBJ1-1, with D possibly matching TRBD1 (6 bases). The ends were cut back, 2 bases at V and 6 bases at J, with 23 bases in the middle. Germline assignment: CDR1 SGHRS and CDR2 YFSETQ. This CDR3 has 17 amino acids. CDR3 DNA: TGCGCCAGCAGCTTAAGGACAGACGAACGTTTGAATGCTGAAGCTTTCTTT. It yields the protein CASSLRTDERLNAEAFF. Full variable domain (outside the CDR3, taken from reference TRBV5-1 and TRBJ1-1): KAGVTQTPRYLIKTRGQQVTLSCSPISGHRSVSWYQQTPGQGLQFLFEYFSETQRNKGNFPGRFSGRQFSNSRSEMNVSTLELGDSALYLCASSLRTDERLNAEAFFGQGTRLTVV.

The rearrangement joins TRBV6-1 to TRBJ1-3; no firm D call. The CDR3 loop spans 15 amino acids. V was clipped by 7 bases and J by 1 base, with 14 bases between them. Per germline, CDR1 MNHNS and CDR2 SASEGT. CDR3 sequence (DNA): TGTGCCAGCATAGACCGGGTTCCGTCTGGAAACACCATATATTTT. Protein product: CASIDRVPSGNTIYF.

J is TRBJ1-2 and V is TRBV2, with 7 bases that match TRBD1. Germline V gives CDR1 SNHLY, CDR2 FYNNEI. Trimming took 6 bases from V and 5 from J; bases not matched to a gene: 3. The CDR3 consists of 12 residues. In DNA form, the CDR3 reads TGTGCCAGCAGGCTGACAGGGTATGGCTACACCTTC. Translation gives CASRLTGYGYTF.

The chain is built from TRBV30 and TRBJ1-4; 9 bases fit TRBD1. The CDR3 is 15 amino acids. The germline V gene encodes CDR1 GTSNPN and CDR2 SVGIG (reference sequence). The junction had 10 bases not matched to a gene; V was cut back by 3 bases and J by 8 bases. In DNA, the CDR3 is TGTGCCTGGAGAAAGGCAGGACAGGGGCTCGAAAAACTGTTTTTT. Its protein product is CAWRKAGQGLEKLFF.

The rearrangement joins TRBV5-4 to TRBJ2-2; D remains ambiguous. CDR1 and CDR2 from the germline V gene are SGHNT and YYREEE (reference sequence). Deletions cut 2 bases from V and 10 bases from J, with 21 bases between. The CDR3 totals 16 residues. In DNA, the CDR3 is TGTGCCAGCAGCTTAAGTAGCCCAGCCTTCTCAGCGGAGCTGTTTTTT. Amino acids: CASSLSSPAFSAELFF.

CDR3 DNA: TGTGCCAGCAGCTTAGGGGGGCGCGGGTTCGGCTACACCTTC. It yields the protein CASSLGGRGFGYTF. The V call is TRBV7-9, the J call TRBJ1-2; tentatively, D is TRBD1 (6 bases). The germline CDR1 and CDR2 sequences are SEHNR and FQNEAQ (reference sequence). The CDR3 loop spans 14 amino acids. V was trimmed by 1 base and J by 8 bases, leaving 14 bases between them.

In this sample, this clone turned up once. The V gene is TRBV10-1, the J gene TRBJ1-5; D unresolved. This CDR3 has 13 residues. V was pared by 3 bases and J by 7 bases, with 10 bases between. Germline values: CDR1 WNHNN, CDR2 SYGVQD (reference sequence). CDR3 sequence (DNA): TGCGCCAGCAGTGACGGAGGGCGCCAGCCCCAGCATTTT. This encodes CASSDGGRQPQHF.

The chain recombines TRBV9 with TRBJ2-7; D remains ambiguous. The germline V and J ends were trimmed by 0 bases and 2 bases, with 6 bases remaining between them. CDR1 SGDLS and CDR2 YYNGEE come from the germline V gene. The CDR3 runs 13 residues. The CDR3 sequence: CASSVDQAYEQYF. The DNA of the CDR3 is TGTGCCAGCAGCGTAGACCAGGCCTACGAGCAGTACTTC. Drawing the rest from reference TRBV9 and TRBJ2-7, the complete variable domain is DSGVTQTPKHLITATGQRVTLRCSPRSGDLSVYWYQQSLDQGLQFLIQYYNGEERAKGNILERFSAQQFPDLHSELNLSSLELGDSALYFCASSVDQAYEQYFGPGTRLTVT.

The chain couples TRBV5-1 to TRBJ1-1, with D hard to call. CDR1 and CDR2 from the germline V gene are SGHRS and YFSETQ. The CDR3 extends over 15 amino acids. Trimming removed 6 bases from V and 4 bases from J, with 19 bases in between. Here the CDR3 reads CASKSSRLPGTEAFF. DNA of the CDR3: TGCGCCAGCAAGTCCTCGAGGCTCCCGGGCACTGAAGCTTTCTTT. The complete variable domain, with remaining parts taken from reference TRBV5-1 and TRBJ1-1, reads KAGVTQTPRYLIKTRGQQVTLSCSPISGHRSVSWYQQTPGQGLQFLFEYFSETQRNKGNFPGRFSGRQFSNSRSEMNVSTLELGDSALYLCASKSSRLPGTEAFFGQGTRLTVV.

V and J are TRBV5-6 and TRBJ2-1; 7 nucleotides line up with TRBD1. CDR3 length: 17 residues. Germline CDR1 is SGHDT and CDR2 is YYEEEE. Unmatched junction bases numbered 12, after V lost 4 bases and J lost 2 bases. The CDR3 loop is CASSRTEGGSPYNEQFF. As DNA, the CDR3 is TGTGCCAGCAGCCGTACGGAAGGGGGCAGCCCCTACAATGAGCAGTTCTTC.

The chain uses TRBV6-5 and TRBJ1-1; 9 bases line up with TRBD1. Looked up from germline, CDR1 is MNHEY and CDR2 is SVGAGI. CDR3 length: 14 amino acids. With 8 bases clipped from V and 4 bases from J, the junction kept 8 bases outside the gene matches. The DNA of the CDR3 is TGTGCCAGCCAGGACAGGGGAACGAGCACTGAAGCTTTCTTT. As protein: CASQDRGTSTEAFF.

The CDR3 region has the DNA TGTGCCAGCAGCCAAGAATTCGGCCAGGGCTTCCAGCCCCAGCATTTT. Its protein product is CASSQEFGQGFQPQHF. V and J are TRBV4-2 and TRBJ1-5, with D possibly TRBD1 on 5 matching bases. The CDR3 has 16 residues. The germline CDR1 and CDR2 sequences are LGHNA and YNFKEQ. The V and J ends lost 0 bases and 7 bases respectively, with 16 bases between them.

This clone was counted only a few times. Here the CDR3 DNA reads TGCGCCAGCAGCGCTGGGACAGCTTCCTCTGGGGCCAACGTCCTGACTTTC. Protein product: CASSAGTASSGANVLTF. This sequence joins TRBV5-1 and TRBJ2-6; TRBD1 agrees at 7 bases. Unmatched junction bases numbered 7, after V lost 4 bases and J lost 0 bases. Germline loops: CDR1 SGHRS, CDR2 YFSETQ. The CDR3 runs 17 residues.

This chain connects TRBV15 to TRBJ2-4, with TRBD2 as a possible D gene (6 bases). The V gene's germline CDR1 is LNHNV and CDR2 YYDKDF (reference sequence). The length of the CDR3 is 15 residues. V lost 6 bases and J 5 bases, leaving 17 bases between the germline ends. The CDR3 nucleotides are TGTGCCACCAGTACCCACGGGAGTGGCGAAAACATTCAGTACTTC. Translating it yields CATSTHGSGENIQYF.